This T cell receptor (beta chain) came from a study of CD8 T cells in Susac syndrome (dated by TCRdb to about 2019). Background for the entire study: Repertoire sequencing was used to test whether CD8+ T cell activation and differentiation in Susac syndrome was antigen driven.

A word on this clonotype: It lacks a known antigen. The input lacks base qualities; no much larger clone sits a single base away.

CDR1 and CDR2 were assigned from the germline V gene as MNHEY and SVGAGI. Spanning cysteine to phenylalanine, the CDR3 consists of 15 amino acids. This entry keeps only the CDR3 DNA: 45 bases, framed from base 1. V is cut back by 4 bases and J by 9 bases, with 9 bases in the junction unmatched. General conclusions and limits of the study: The number of individuals in the TCR sequencing and HLA analysis was acknowledged as relatively small.

RNA was extracted with the RNeasy kit and roughly 0.45 to 1 ug was reverse transcribed using random hexamers. The immunoSEQ multiplex PCR assay, which covers 54 Vbeta and 13 Jbeta segments, was used to amplify TCR beta CDR3 regions. To correct PCR amplification bias, a synthetic template baseline was used for both primer optimization and computational correction. On the authors' methods: Only productive sequences were kept, with reads annotated to V, D and J genes according to IMGT and analyzed in immunoSEQ Analyzer. Clonality was calculated as one minus the Shannon entropy normalized by log2 of the number of productive unique sequences. For each patient and control, public and private clones were evaluated within the 100 most prevalent clones. Clones were defined as Susac-specific if absent from the healthy and MS cohorts, from over a thousand published viral clones and from other ImmuneACCESS disease sequences. The public reads were reprocessed in TCRdb via fastp at Q25 and MiXCR, keeping in-frame beta chains. Rows are combined by CDR3 protein, so each entry shows the most common genes and DNA. The V and J calls and clone size come from TCRdb's table, not from the authors' own analysis. The sample table contains around 280,000 distinct CDR3 sequences; only one count was recorded for under 95% of them. The ten biggest clones cover over 0.065% of the sample.

Peripheral blood CD8+ and CD4+ T cells from healthy donors, Susac syndrome patients and multiple sclerosis patients were profiled using high-throughput TCR beta sequencing. Multiple sclerosis controls were treatment-naive patients with stable or active relapsing-remitting disease fulfilling revised McDonald criteria. Bulk CD8+ and CD4+ T cells were purified by magnetic negative isolation, while CD8+ TEMRA cells were enriched using FACS. Blood was collected in EDTA tubes and processed within 24 hours, with PBMCs isolated through density gradient centrifugation. PBMCs intended for TCR sequencing were frozen in liquid nitrogen and were later thawed in a 37 degrees C water bath. The sorted or isolated CD4+, CD8+ and CD8+ TEMRA cells had a purity of 90% or higher.

The sequenced sample was CD4+ T cells from PBMCs. The receptor was isolated from a human donor with multiple sclerosis. The rearranged segments are TRBV6-5 and TRBJ2-1; 10 junctional bases match TRBD1. The CDR3 corresponds to CASSSPGQGKGEQFF. The bases are TGTGCCAGCAGTTCCCCGGGACAGGGGAAAGGTGAGCAGTTCTTC.